This TCR beta chain originates from a study of molecular identifiers for immune sequencing clone quantification. Findings and limits, study-wide: It was shown that clones above 20 RNA copies held over 99% of effector molecules, but under 1% in naive cells. For highly expanded clones, sizes could be underestimated when identical TCR molecules share a barcode.

CDR3 length: 15 residues. Looked up from germline, CDR1 is MGHRA and CDR2 is YSYEKL. Trimming removed 4 bases from V and 2 bases from J; junction bases left unmatched: 5. Source material for naive CD8 libraries was roughly 20,000 to 1,000,000 sorted cells, with 10%, 30% or 50% RNA. TCR libraries were built in bulk with a published protocol and specific TCR primers. Each CDR3 protein gets one entry after TCRdb re-called the PCR reads with MiXCR. The table shows about 640,000 distinct CDR3 sequences, with about 20% occurring only once. This clonotype was counted many times. The antigen remains unidentified.

This receptor was taken from a human donor in good health. Some libraries in this study had Jurkat cell RNA spiked in. Sequencing was done on a sample of naive CD8+ T cells from blood, with Jurkat cell RNA spiked in. Sample subset: FACS-sorted CD8+CD4-CCR7+CD45RA+ naive T cells. The chain carries TRBV4-1 and TRBJ2-7, with 10 positions matching TRBD2. CDR3 in DNA: TGCGCCAGCAGCCCTAGGACTAGCGGCCCCTACGAGCAGTACTTC. It is translated as CASSPRTSGPYEQYF.